This TCR beta chain is from a study of T cell responses to AZD1222 COVID-19 vaccine. Across the whole study: Pooling was applied to second doses at about 4 or about 12 weeks.

A word on this clone: The antigen is unknown.

Study conclusions and caveats: Spike-specific TCRs gained breadth and depth after people received two AZD1222 doses. Donors were largely white British and mainly female; clonal diversity was possibly underestimated. Recipients of AZD1222 seropositive at baseline numbered only 6 or 7.

Assay: immunoSEQ multiplex PCR; the TCRdb copy retains only in-frame clones and omits some. Found here are some 87,000 clones, around 89% of them singletons; the top ten hold roughly 29%. This TCR derives from an adult in good health. The sequencing used peripheral blood, collected on day 0 of AZD1222 vaccination.

Here the CDR3 reads CASSLGGRANYGYTF. CDR3 DNA: TGTGCCAGCAGTTTGGGCGGACGGGCTAACTATGGCTACACCTTC. The chain is built from TRBV28 and TRBJ1-2; D gene uncertain. The CDR3 is made up of 15 amino acids. Germline V gene lookup returns CDR1 MDHEN and CDR2 SYDVKM. V lost 3 bases to trimming and J lost 0 bases, with 11 bases between them.